These 19 T cell receptor beta chains originate from one sample sequenced in a study of blood T cell repertoires in COVID-19. The assay was immunoSEQ multiplex PCR, and TCRdb's table has in-frame clones only and misses some. The sample includes under 300,000 clones, approximately 90% of them seen just once. The sample comprised peripheral blood. Receptors originate from a woman in her thirties or forties who had recovered from COVID-19.

CDR3 nucleotide sequence: TGCAGTGCTAGGGAGGGGTACGAGCAGTACTTC. This gives the protein CSAREGYEQYF. The chain has TRBV20-1 and TRBJ2-7, with a tentative D call TRBD2 (6 bases). Germline V lookup: CDR1 DFQATT, CDR2 SNEGSKA (reference sequence). The CDR3 extends over 11 amino acids. Trimming left V 3 bases short and J 4 bases short, with 7 bases between.

A remark on this clone: Different DNA sequences within this sample yield the same CDR3. The chain joins TRBV15 to TRBJ1-1, with no clear D. Germline V gene sequence: CDR1 LNHNV, CDR2 YYDKDF (reference sequence). The CDR3 spans 13 residues. Trimming shortened V by 0 bases and J by 4 bases, and 6 bases separated the two germline ends. The CDR3 loop is CATSREGGTEAFF. As DNA, the CDR3 is TGTGCCACCAGCAGAGAGGGAGGCACTGAAGCTTTCTTT.

The gene calls are TRBV3-1 (or the pseudogene TRBV3-2) and TRBJ2-2; TRBD2 matches at 7 bases. With 4 bases clipped from V and 6 bases from J, the junction kept 8 bases outside the gene matches. Germline lookup yields CDR1 LGHDT and CDR2 YNNKEL (reference sequence). This CDR3 is 15 amino acids long. CDR3 region: CASSRGREFPGELFF. CDR3 coding DNA: TGTGCCAGCAGCCGAGGGCGGGAGTTTCCCGGGGAGCTGTTTTTT.

The chain couples TRBV29-1 to TRBJ2-5; TRBD2 matches at 15 bases. Germline lookup yields CDR1 SQVTM and CDR2 ANQGSEA. The CDR3 runs 17 residues. With 6 bases clipped from V and 4 bases from J, the junction kept 12 bases outside the gene matches. CDR3: CSVRGGLAGGGSETQYF. CDR3 coding DNA: TGCAGCGTCCGGGGGGGACTAGCGGGAGGCGGGTCAGAGACCCAGTACTTC.

J is TRBJ2-1 and V is TRBV24-1; 13 bases map to TRBD2. Losses at the gene ends were 3 bases for V and 4 bases for J; bases not matched to a gene: 5. The V gene's germline CDR1 is KGHDR and CDR2 SFDVKD. The CDR3 is made up of 17 amino acids. CDR3: CATSDGGTSGIYNEQFF. The CDR3 DNA is TGTGCCACCAGTGATGGGGGGACTAGCGGGATATACAATGAGCAGTTCTTC.

This chain links TRBV6-2 or TRBV6-3 with TRBJ2-1; D gene uncertain. The germline V gene has CDR1 MNHEY and CDR2 SVGEGT. The CDR3 runs to 12 residues. Deletions cut 2 bases from V and 9 bases from J, with 8 bases between. The CDR3 spells CASSYRPGEQFF. In DNA, the CDR3 is TGTGCCAGCAGTTACCGGCCGGGTGAGCAGTTCTTC.

The genes are TRBV9 and TRBJ2-3, with 7 bases matching TRBD2. V lost 0 bases to trimming and J lost 6 bases; unmatched junction nucleotides: 7. This CDR3 is 15 amino acids long. Looked up from germline, CDR1 is SGDLS and CDR2 is YYNGEE. CDR3 residues: CASSVAAGVGDTQYF. The CDR3 DNA follows: TGTGCCAGCAGCGTAGCGGCGGGAGTCGGGGATACGCAGTATTTT.

J is TRBJ2-1 and V is TRBV4-1; no clear D gene. CDR3 length: 13 amino acids. V lost 4 bases and J 9 bases, leaving 13 bases between the germline ends. The germline gives CDR1 MGHRA, CDR2 YSYEKL. CDR3 amino acids: CASSRTLVSEQFF. In DNA, the CDR3 is TGCGCCAGCAGCCGAACCCTAGTGAGTGAGCAGTTCTTC.

The chain joins TRBV2 to TRBJ1-1; maybe TRBD1 (5 bases). The CDR3 is 15 amino acids. Germline V gene lookup returns CDR1 SNHLY and CDR2 FYNNEI. V gave up 0 bases and J gave up 1 base, with 9 bases separating them. CDR3 sequence (DNA): TGTGCCAGCAGTGAAGCTAGGGGTTCGAACACTGAAGCTTTCTTT. Protein product: CASSEARGSNTEAFF.

This clone was recorded only once. The chain joins TRBV27 to TRBJ1-4; 12 bases map to TRBD1. CDR1 MNHEY and CDR2 SMNVEV come from the germline V gene (reference sequence). The CDR3 has 18 residues. After removal of 3 bases from V and 0 bases from J, the junction contained 5 bases not matched to a gene. DNA of the CDR3: TGTGCCAGCAGTTTCCGGGACAGGGGGCCCTCAACTAATGAAAAACTGTTTTTT. This gives the protein CASSFRDRGPSTNEKLFF.

The chain joins TRBV11-1 to TRBJ1-1; 7 bases line up with TRBD1. Unmatched junction bases numbered 16, after V lost 5 bases and J lost 7 bases. From germline, CDR1 is SGHAT and CDR2 FQDESV (reference sequence). This CDR3 is 16 amino acids long. CDR3 protein: CASSPPPTGQFGEAFF. The CDR3 DNA follows: TGTGCCAGCAGCCCCCCCCCGACAGGGCAGTTTGGTGAAGCTTTCTTT.

The table lists this clone with a few counts. This chain links TRBV3-1 (or the pseudogene TRBV3-2) with TRBJ2-2; TRBD2 matches 7 bases. Germline V gives CDR1 LGHDT, CDR2 YNNKEL (reference sequence). Germline trimming cut 4 bases from V and 4 bases from J; bases unmatched to any gene: 9. This CDR3 is built from 16 residues. Here the CDR3 reads CASSPLAGAGTGELFF. The DNA for the CDR3 is TGTGCCAGCAGCCCCCTTGCGGGAGCAGGCACCGGGGAGCTGTTTTTT.

V gene TRBV9 combines with J gene TRBJ2-2; a possible D gene is TRBD2 (5 bases). Germline V CDR1 and CDR2: SGDLS, YYNGEE. The V and J ends lost 3 bases and 5 bases respectively, with 11 bases between them. The CDR3 contains 14 residues. For the CDR3, the DNA is TGTGCCAGCAGCGCGCGGACTCGGACCGGGGAGCTGTTTTTT. This sequence encodes CASSARTRTGELFF.

The rearrangement joins TRBV10-3 to TRBJ2-1; TRBD2 aligns across 10 bases. The CDR3 has 15 residues. V dropped 2 bases and J dropped 4; count of bases not matched to a gene: 2. Per germline, CDR1 ENHRY and CDR2 SYGVKD. The CDR3 bases are TGTGCCATCAGTGAGGAGCGGGAGGGGTACAATGAGCAGTTCTTC. Translated, it gives CAISEEREGYNEQFF.

The J gene is TRBJ1-4, the V gene TRBV19; 9 bases map to TRBD1. Germline V gives CDR1 LNHDA, CDR2 SQIVND (reference sequence). V lost 9 bases and J lost 3; bases outside the gene matches: 8. This CDR3 has 15 amino acids. Here the CDR3 reads CASKRGQGPNEKLFF. As DNA, the CDR3 is TGTGCCAGCAAAAGGGGACAGGGCCCTAATGAAAAACTGTTTTTT.

This clone was detected only a few times. The V and J genes are TRBV10-3 and TRBJ2-2; D is perhaps TRBD2 (7 bases). Germline-derived CDR1 and CDR2 are ENHRY and SYGVKD. V was cut by 2 bases and J by 4 bases, with 14 bases left in between. CDR3 length: 16 amino acids. The CDR3 bases are TGTGCCATCAGTGAGCCTCTGGGGGGGGCCACCGGGGAGCTGTTTTTT. Translated, it gives CAISEPLGGATGELFF.

The rearrangement uses TRBV18 and TRBJ1-2; possibly TRBD1 for D (6 bases). This CDR3 region has 16 residues. Germline CDR1 KGHSH, CDR2 LQKENI. V was trimmed by 1 base and J by 6 bases, leaving 18 bases between them. The CDR3: CASSPRTGTNPNGYTF. The CDR3 bases are TGTGCCAGCTCACCACGTACAGGGACTAATCCTAATGGCTACACCTTC.

This clone was seen only once. The V gene is TRBV24-1, the J gene TRBJ1-2; TRBD1 matches 8 bases. This CDR3 spans 13 amino acids. The ends lost 4 bases at V and 8 bases at J; junction bases unmatched: 5. The V gene's germline CDR1 is KGHDR and CDR2 SFDVKD. The chain's CDR3 is CATSDSDRGGYTF. The CDR3 DNA is TGTGCCACCAGTGACTCCGACAGGGGCGGCTACACCTTC.

In DNA, the CDR3 is TGTGCCAGCAGCCTATCTCGGGGTAGCAATCAGCCCCAGCATTTT. This gives the protein CASSLSRGSNQPQHF. The V and J genes are TRBV6-2 or TRBV6-3 and TRBJ1-5; D unresolved. Germline V lookup: CDR1 MNHEY, CDR2 SVGEGT. The CDR3 runs 15 residues. V lost 6 bases to trimming and J lost 0 bases, with 12 bases between them.